Following are 5 T cell receptor beta chains from one sample sequenced in a study of Ad26.COV2.S vaccination and SARS-CoV-2 variants. Sequencing used immunoSEQ multiplex PCR; TCRdb keeps in-frame clones, though not all of them. The sample lists around 140,000 clones, roughly 90% seen once, with 4% to 6% in the top ten. The material was peripheral blood, obtained after recovery from COVID-19. The receptor source for this set is a human donor who had recovered from COVID-19.

V usage is TRBV19 and J usage is TRBJ2-2; D gene uncertain. V was shortened by 9 bases and J by 4 bases, with 21 bases between the two germline ends. This CDR3 has 16 amino acids. The V gene's germline CDR1 is LNHDA and CDR2 SQIVND (reference sequence). The CDR3 DNA reads as TGTGCCAGCTCTCGGAGTTATGGGGATTTCACCGGGGAGCTGTTTTTT. Protein product: CASSRSYGDFTGELFF.

This clone appeared a single time. This chain links TRBV6-5 with TRBJ1-2, with 7 nucleotides matching TRBD1. With V trimmed by 3 bases and J by 7 bases, 11 bases remained unmatched. Germline values: CDR1 MNHEY, CDR2 SVGAGI. The CDR3 consists of 15 residues. The CDR3 nucleotides read TGTGCCAGCAGTTATAGGCAGGGGGGTAAGGGTGGCTACACCTTC. It translates to CASSYRQGGKGGYTF.

The chain couples TRBV7-2 to TRBJ2-3, with 7 positions matching TRBD2. Trimming at V came to 3 bases and at J to 1 base, leaving 10 bases not matched to a gene. The CDR3 spans 17 residues. Germline assignment: CDR1 SGHTA and CDR2 FQGNSA. CDR3 residues: CASSFRLAGGGTDTQYF. DNA for the CDR3: TGTGCCAGCAGCTTTCGACTAGCCGGAGGGGGCACAGATACGCAGTATTTT.

This chain connects TRBV10-2 to TRBJ2-7; 7 positions match TRBD1. Germline V lookup: CDR1 WSHSY, CDR2 SAAADI. V lost 7 bases to trimming and J lost 0 bases; unmatched junction nucleotides: 3. The CDR3 sequence is 13 residues long. The CDR3 nucleotides read TGCGCCAGCAAGGGGGCAAGCTCCTACGAGCAGTACTTC. This codes for CASKGASSYEQYF.

The chain combines TRBV5-1 with TRBJ2-7; D is possibly TRBD2 (5 bases). Germline CDR1 and CDR2: SGHRS and YFSETQ. V lost 4 bases, J lost 6 bases, and 11 bases lay in between. The CDR3 covers 12 residues. The CDR3 bases are TGCGCCAGCAGCCTGGACTCGGTCGAGCAGTACTTC. It is translated as CASSLDSVEQYF.